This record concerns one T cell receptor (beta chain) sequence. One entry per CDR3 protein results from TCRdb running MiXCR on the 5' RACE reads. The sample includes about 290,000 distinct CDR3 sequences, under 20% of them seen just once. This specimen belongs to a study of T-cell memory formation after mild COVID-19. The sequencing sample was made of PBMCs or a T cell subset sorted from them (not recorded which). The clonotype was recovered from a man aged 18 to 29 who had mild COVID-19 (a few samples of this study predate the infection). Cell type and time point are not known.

The CDR3 loop reads CASRAGAGPGETQYF. CDR3 sequence (DNA): TGTGCCAGCAGGGCCGGGGCTGGACCAGGGGAGACCCAGTACTTC. This rearrangement joins TRBV7-3 to TRBJ2-5, with D perhaps matching TRBD1 or TRBD2 (5 bases each). This CDR3 is 15 amino acids long. Per the germline V gene, CDR1 is SGHTA and CDR2 is FQGTGA. Trimming took 6 bases from V and 5 from J, leaving 19 bases between them. Full variable domain (missing parts from reference TRBV7-3 and TRBJ2-5): GAGVSQTPSNKVTEKGKYVELRCDPISGHTALYWYRQSLGQGPEFLIYFQGTGAADDSGLPNDRFFAVRPEGSVSTLKIQRTERGDSAVYLCASRAGAGPGETQYFGPGTRLLVL.